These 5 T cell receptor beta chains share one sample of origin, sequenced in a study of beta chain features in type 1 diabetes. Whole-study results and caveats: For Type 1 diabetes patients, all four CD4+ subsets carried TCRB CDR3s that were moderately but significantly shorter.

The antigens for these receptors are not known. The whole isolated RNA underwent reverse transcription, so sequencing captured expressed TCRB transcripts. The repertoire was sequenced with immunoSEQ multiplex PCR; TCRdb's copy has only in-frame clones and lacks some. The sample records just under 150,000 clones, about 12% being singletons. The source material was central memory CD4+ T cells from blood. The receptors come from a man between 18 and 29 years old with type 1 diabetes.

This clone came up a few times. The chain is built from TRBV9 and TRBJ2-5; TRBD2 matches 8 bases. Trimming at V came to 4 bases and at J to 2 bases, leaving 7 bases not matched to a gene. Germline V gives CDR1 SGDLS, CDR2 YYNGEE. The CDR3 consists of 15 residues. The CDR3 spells CASSPPGGGQETQYF. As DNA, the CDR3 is TGTGCCAGCAGCCCCCCCGGGGGGGGGCAAGAGACCCAGTACTTC.

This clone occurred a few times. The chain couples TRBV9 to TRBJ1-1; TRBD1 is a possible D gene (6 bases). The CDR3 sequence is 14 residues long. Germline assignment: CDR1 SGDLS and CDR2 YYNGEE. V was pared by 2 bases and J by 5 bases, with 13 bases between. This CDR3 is CASSVGGWGTEAFF. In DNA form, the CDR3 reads TGTGCCAGCAGCGTTGGGGGCTGGGGAACTGAAGCTTTCTTT.

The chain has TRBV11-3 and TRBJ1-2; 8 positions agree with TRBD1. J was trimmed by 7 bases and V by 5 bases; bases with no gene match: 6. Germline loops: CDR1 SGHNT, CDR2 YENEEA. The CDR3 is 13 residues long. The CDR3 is CASSPQGASGYTF. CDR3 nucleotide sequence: TGTGCCAGCAGCCCGCAGGGGGCGAGTGGCTACACCTTC.

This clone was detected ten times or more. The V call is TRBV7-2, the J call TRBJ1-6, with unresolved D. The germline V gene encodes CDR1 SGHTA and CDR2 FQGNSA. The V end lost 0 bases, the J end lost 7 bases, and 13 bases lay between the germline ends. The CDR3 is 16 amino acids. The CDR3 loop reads CASSLAGTLSNSPLHF. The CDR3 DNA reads TGTGCCAGCAGCTTAGCAGGCACACTGTCAAATTCACCCCTCCACTTT.

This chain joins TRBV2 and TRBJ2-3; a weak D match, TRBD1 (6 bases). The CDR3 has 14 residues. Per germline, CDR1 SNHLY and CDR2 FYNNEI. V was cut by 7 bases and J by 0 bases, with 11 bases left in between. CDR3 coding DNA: TGTGCCAGCAAGGACAGATTTAGCACAGATACGCAGTATTTT. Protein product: CASKDRFSTDTQYF.